These T cell receptor beta chains were read from a single sample in a study of blood T cell repertoires in COVID-19. Using immunoSEQ multiplex PCR, the repertoire was profiled, and TCRdb retains in-frame clones only, with some absent. The profile shows hundreds of thousands of clones, about nine tenths of them singletons. The sample taken for sequencing was PBMCs or T cells enriched from blood (not recorded which). The source of these receptors is a woman aged 45-60 years who had recovered from COVID-19. Each CDR3 is given without its conserved first and last residue. Each record gives: clone size, V gene, CDR3 protein. Clone size appears in some rows only: once, few, many, or a class for an expanded clone.

size: NA; V: TRBV28; CDR3: ASCFPRAQDWA
size: NA; V: TRBV28; CDR3: ASSTRTGMNTEAF
size: NA; V: TRBV11-3; CDR3: ASSFGGTYNEQF
size: NA; V: TRBV5-5; CDR3: ASSRTIQGPVLLEQY
size: NA; V: TRBV10-3; CDR3: AISESEWQPQH
size: NA; V: TRBV28; CDR3: ASSFSGQGPNQPQH
size: NA; V: TRBV4-3; CDR3: ASSQDHDRVAYGYT
size: once; V: TRBV11-3; CDR3: ASSLDRGATSGTREQF
size: NA; V: TRBV30; CDR3: AWTTDSSYEQY
size: NA; V: TRBV6-4; CDR3: AAKPKVNGRASYEQY